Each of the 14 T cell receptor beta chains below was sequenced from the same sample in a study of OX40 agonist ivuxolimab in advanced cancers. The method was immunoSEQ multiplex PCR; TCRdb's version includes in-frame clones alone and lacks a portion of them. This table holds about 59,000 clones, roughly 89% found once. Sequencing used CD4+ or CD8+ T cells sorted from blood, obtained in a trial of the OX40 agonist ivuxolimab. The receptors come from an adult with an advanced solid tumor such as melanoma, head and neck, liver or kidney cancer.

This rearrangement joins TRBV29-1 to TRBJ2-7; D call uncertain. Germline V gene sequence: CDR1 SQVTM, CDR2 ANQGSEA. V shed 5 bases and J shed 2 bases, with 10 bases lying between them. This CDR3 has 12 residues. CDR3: CSVQTGTYEQYF. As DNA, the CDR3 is TGCAGCGTTCAGACTGGAACCTACGAGCAGTACTTC.

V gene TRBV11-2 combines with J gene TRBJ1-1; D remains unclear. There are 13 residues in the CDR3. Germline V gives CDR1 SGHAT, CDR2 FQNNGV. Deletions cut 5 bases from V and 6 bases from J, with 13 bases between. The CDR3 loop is CASSKDLYAEAFF. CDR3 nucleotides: TGTGCCAGCAGCAAGGACCTCTACGCTGAAGCTTTCTTT.

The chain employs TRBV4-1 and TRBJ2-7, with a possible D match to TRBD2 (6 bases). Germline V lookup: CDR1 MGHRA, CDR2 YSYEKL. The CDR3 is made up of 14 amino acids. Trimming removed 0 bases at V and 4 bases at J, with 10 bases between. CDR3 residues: CASSQDPLAYEQYF. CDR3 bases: TGCGCCAGCAGCCAAGATCCTCTAGCGTACGAGCAGTACTTC.

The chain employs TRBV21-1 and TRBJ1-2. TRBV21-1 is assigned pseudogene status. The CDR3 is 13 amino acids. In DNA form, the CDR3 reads TGTGCCAGCAGCAAGAGAAAGGTTTATGGCTACACCTTC. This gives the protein CASSKRKVYGYTF.

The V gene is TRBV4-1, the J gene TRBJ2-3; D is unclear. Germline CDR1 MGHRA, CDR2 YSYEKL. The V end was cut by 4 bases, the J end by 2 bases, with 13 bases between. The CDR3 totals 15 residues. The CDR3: CASSRVERITDTQYF. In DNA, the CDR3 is TGCGCCAGCAGCCGAGTGGAAAGGATCACAGATACGCAGTATTTT.

CDR3 residues: CASSRRTGGAHEQYF. The CDR3 DNA follows: TGTGCCAGCAGCCGCCGGACAGGCGGGGCCCACGAGCAGTACTTC. This rearrangement joins TRBV7-2 to TRBJ2-7, with D possibly matching TRBD1 (7 bases). The CDR3 contains 15 residues. Trimming took off 5 bases at V and 5 bases at J, with 19 bases between the two ends. Germline V CDR1 and CDR2: SGHTA, FQGNSA.

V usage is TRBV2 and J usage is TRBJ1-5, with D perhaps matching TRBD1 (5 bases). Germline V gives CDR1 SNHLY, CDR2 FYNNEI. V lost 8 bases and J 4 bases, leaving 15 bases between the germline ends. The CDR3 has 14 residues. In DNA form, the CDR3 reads TGTGCCAGCTGCCGACAGTTTGGGAATCAGCCCCAGCATTTT. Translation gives CASCRQFGNQPQHF.

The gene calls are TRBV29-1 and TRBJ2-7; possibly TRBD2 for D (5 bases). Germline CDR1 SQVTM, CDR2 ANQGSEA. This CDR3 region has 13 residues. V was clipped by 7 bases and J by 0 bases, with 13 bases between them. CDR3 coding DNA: TGCAGCGCCCGCCGAGGGTCCTCCTACGAGCAGTACTTC. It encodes CSARRGSSYEQYF.

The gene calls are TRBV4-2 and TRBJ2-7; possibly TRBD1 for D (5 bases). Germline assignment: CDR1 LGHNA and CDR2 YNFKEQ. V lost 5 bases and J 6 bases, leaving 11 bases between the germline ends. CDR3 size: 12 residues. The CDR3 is CASSSDRSEQYF. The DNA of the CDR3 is TGTGCCAGCAGCTCAGACAGATCCGAGCAGTACTTC.

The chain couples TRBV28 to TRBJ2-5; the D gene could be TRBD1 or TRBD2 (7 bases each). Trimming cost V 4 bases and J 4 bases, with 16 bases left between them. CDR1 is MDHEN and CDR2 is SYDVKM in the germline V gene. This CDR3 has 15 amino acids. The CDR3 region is CASSSPTGRVETQYF. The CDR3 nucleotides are TGTGCCAGCAGTTCCCCGACAGGGAGGGTAGAGACCCAGTACTTC.

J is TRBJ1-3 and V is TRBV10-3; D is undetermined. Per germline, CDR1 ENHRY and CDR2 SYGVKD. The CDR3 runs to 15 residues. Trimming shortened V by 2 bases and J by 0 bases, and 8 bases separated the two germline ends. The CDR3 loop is CAISEDPSSGNTIYF. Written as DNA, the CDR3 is TGTGCCATCAGTGAGGACCCTTCCTCTGGAAACACCATATATTTT.

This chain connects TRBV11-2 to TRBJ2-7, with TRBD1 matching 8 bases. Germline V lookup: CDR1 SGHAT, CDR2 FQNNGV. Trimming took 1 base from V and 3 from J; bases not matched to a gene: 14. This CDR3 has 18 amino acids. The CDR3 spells CASSLGWLLRGQGYEQYF. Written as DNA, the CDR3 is TGTGCCAGCAGCTTAGGATGGCTCCTCAGAGGACAGGGCTACGAGCAGTACTTC.

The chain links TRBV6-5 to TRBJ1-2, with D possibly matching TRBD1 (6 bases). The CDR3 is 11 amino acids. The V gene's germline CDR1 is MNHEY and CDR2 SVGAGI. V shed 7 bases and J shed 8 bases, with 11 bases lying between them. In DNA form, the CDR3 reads TGTGCCAGCATGGGGGGCTGGGGCTACACCTTC. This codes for CASMGGWGYTF.

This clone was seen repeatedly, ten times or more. Here the CDR3 reads CASSVFENQPQHF. The CDR3 bases are TGTGCCAGCAGTGTTTTCGAGAATCAGCCCCAGCATTTT. The rearrangement uses TRBV2 and TRBJ1-5, with no clear D. V lost 4 bases and J lost 4, with 8 bases in between. Germline V gene sequence: CDR1 SNHLY, CDR2 FYNNEI. CDR3 length: 13 residues.